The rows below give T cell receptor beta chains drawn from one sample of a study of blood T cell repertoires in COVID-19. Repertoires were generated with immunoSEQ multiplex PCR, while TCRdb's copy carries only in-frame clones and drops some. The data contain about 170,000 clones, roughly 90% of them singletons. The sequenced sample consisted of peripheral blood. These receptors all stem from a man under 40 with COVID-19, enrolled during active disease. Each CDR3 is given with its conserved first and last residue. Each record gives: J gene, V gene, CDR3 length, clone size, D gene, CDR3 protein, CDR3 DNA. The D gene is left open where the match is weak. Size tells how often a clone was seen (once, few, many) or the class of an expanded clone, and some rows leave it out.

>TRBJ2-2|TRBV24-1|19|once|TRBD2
CATSDPGEGLDSYTGELFF
TGTGCCACCAGTGACCCGGGGGAGGGTCTAGATAGTTACACCGGGGAGCTGTTTTTT
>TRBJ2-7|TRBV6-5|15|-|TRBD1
CASGPIGTGLDEQYF
TGTGCCAGCGGCCCCATCGGGACAGGGTTGGACGAGCAGTACTTC
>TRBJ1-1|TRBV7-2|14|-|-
CASTSGDWITEAFF
TGTGCCAGCACCTCAGGGGATTGGATCACTGAAGCTTTCTTT
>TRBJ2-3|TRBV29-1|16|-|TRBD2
CSVERLAGVGTDTQYF
TGCAGCGTCGAACGACTAGCGGGGGTAGGCACAGATACGCAGTATTTT
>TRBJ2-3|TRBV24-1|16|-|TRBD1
CATSDSPGQGTDTQYF
TGTGCCACCAGTGATTCCCCGGGACAGGGGACAGATACGCAGTATTTT
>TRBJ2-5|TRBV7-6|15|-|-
CASSFSGGYQETQYF
TGTGCCAGCAGCTTTTCAGGGGGGTACCAAGAGACCCAGTACTTC
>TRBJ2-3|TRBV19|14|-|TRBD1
CASSIGTVGDTQYF
TGTGCCAGTAGTATTGGGACAGTGGGGGATACGCAGTATTTT
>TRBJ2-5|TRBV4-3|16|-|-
CASSQDWLGLKETQYF
TGCGCCAGCAGCCAAGATTGGTTAGGACTAAAAGAGACCCAGTACTTC
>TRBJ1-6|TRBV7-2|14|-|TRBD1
CASRIGGPNSPLHF
TGTGCCAGCAGAATAGGGGGCCCTAATTCACCCCTCCACTTT
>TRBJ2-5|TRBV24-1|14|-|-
CATSHPQGEETQYF
TGTGCCACCAGTCACCCACAGGGAGAGGAGACCCAGTACTTC
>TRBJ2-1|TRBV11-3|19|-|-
CASSPPGVLGSDSYNEQFF
TGTGCCAGCAGCCCACCCGGTGTGCTAGGAAGTGACTCCTACAATGAGCAGTTCTTC
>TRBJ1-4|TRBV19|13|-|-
CASKEGTSEKLFF
TGTGCCAGTAAGGAGGGCACGAGTGAAAAACTGTTTTTT
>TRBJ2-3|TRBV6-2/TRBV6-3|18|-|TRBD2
CASSYFRLAGGPTDTQYF
TGTGCCAGCAGTTACTTCCGACTAGCGGGGGGCCCAACGGATACGCAGTATTTT
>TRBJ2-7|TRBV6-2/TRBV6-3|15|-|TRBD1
CASSAVGDRSYEQYF
TGTGCCAGCAGTGCGGTAGGGGACAGGAGCTACGAGCAGTACTTC
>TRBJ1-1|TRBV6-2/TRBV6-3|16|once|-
CASSYLRSLMNTEAFF
TGTGCCAGCAGTTACCTGAGATCGCTCATGAACACTGAAGCTTTCTTT
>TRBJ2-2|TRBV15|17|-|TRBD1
CATSRERGTANTGELFF
TGTGCCACCAGCAGAGAGAGAGGGACAGCGAACACCGGGGAGCTGTTTTTT
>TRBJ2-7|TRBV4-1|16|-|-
CASSRETGTYSYEQYF
TGCGCCAGCAGCCGGGAGACCGGGACATACTCCTACGAGCAGTACTTC
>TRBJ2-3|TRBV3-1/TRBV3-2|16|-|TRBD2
CASSQLAGGVRDTQYF
TGTGCCAGCAGCCAACTAGCGGGGGGAGTAAGAGATACGCAGTATTTT
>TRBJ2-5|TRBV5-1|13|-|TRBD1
CASSRTGLETQYF
TGCGCCAGCAGCCGGACAGGGTTGGAGACCCAGTACTTC
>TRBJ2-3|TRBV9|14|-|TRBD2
CASSAREGLDTQYF
TGTGCCAGCAGCGCCCGGGAGGGCCTGGATACGCAGTATTTT
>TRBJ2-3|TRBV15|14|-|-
CATRRAEDTDTQYF
TGTGCCACCAGGAGAGCGGAGGACACAGATACGCAGTATTTT
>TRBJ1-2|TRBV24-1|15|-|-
CATSDSSQGLYGYTF
TGTGCCACCAGTGATTCTTCCCAGGGGTTGTATGGCTACACCTTC
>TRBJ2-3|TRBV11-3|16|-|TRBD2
CASSPTRGGRADTQYF
TGTGCCAGCAGCCCTACCCGGGGGGGGCGCGCAGATACGCAGTATTTT
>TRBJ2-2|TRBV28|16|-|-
CASSRSYRVYTGELFF
TGTGCCAGCAGCAGAAGCTACAGGGTATACACCGGGGAGCTGTTTTTT
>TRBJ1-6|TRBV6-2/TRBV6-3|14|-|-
CASSGERDNSPLHF
TGTGCCAGCAGCGGGGAGCGGGATAATTCACCCCTCCACTTT
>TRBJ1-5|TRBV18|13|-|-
CASSPGRDQPQHF
TGTGCCAGCTCACCAGGTCGGGATCAGCCCCAGCATTTT
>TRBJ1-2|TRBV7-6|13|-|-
CASSLTGDYGYTF
TGTGCCAGCAGCTTAACGGGGGACTATGGCTACACCTTC
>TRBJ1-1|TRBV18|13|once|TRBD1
CASSPLGQVEAFF
TGTGCCAGCTCACCACTGGGACAGGTTGAAGCTTTCTTT
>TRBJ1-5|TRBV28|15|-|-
CASSLPRVGNQPQHF
TGTGCCAGCAGTTTACCCAGGGTGGGCAATCAGCCCCAGCATTTT
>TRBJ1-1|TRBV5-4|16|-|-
CASSLGRGVGGTEAFF
TGTGCCAGCAGCTTGGGTAGGGGTGTGGGGGGAACTGAAGCTTTCTTT
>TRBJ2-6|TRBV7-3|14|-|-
CASSPNSGANVLTF
TGTGCCAGCAGCCCTAACTCTGGGGCCAACGTCCTGACTTTC
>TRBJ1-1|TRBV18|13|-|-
CASSPPGRGEAFF
TGTGCCAGCTCACCACCAGGGAGGGGTGAAGCTTTCTTT
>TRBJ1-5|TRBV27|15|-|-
CASSLSFYSNQPQHF
TGTGCCAGCAGTCTTTCCTTTTATAGCAATCAGCCCCAGCATTTT
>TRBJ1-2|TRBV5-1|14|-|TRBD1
CASSPDRANYGYTF
TGCGCCAGCAGCCCGGACAGGGCGAATTATGGCTACACCTTC
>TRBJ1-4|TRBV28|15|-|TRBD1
CASSTAGTEDEKLFF
TGTGCCAGCAGCACTGCCGGGACAGAAGATGAAAAACTGTTTTTT
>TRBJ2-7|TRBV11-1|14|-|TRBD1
CASSFGTENYEQYF
TGTGCCAGCAGCTTCGGGACAGAGAACTACGAGCAGTACTTC
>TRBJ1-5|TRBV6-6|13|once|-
CASSYDRYQPQHF
TGTGCCAGCAGTTACGACAGGTATCAGCCCCAGCATTTT
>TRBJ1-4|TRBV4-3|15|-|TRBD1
CASSQSTGPNEKLFF
TGCGCCAGCAGCCAATCGACAGGGCCGAATGAAAAACTGTTTTTT
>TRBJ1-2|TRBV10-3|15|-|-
CAISPMGGTDYGYTF
TGTGCCATCAGCCCCATGGGAGGGACCGACTATGGCTACACCTTC
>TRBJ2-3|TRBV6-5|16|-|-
CASSYSFQGNADTQYF
TGTGCCAGCAGTTACTCGTTTCAGGGGAACGCAGATACGCAGTATTTT
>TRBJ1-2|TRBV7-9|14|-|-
CASSLSGSDYGYTF
TGTGCCAGCAGCTTAAGTGGCAGTGACTATGGCTACACCTTC
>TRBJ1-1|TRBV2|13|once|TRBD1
CASTGGRNTEAFF
TGTGCCAGCACAGGGGGACGGAACACTGAAGCTTTCTTT
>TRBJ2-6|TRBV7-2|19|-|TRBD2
CASSLAWGGESSGANVLTF
TGTGCCAGCAGCTTAGCGTGGGGAGGGGAAAGCTCTGGGGCCAACGTCCTGACTTTC
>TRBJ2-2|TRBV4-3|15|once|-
CASSQDMSDTGELFF
TGCGCCAGCAGCCAAGATATGTCGGACACCGGGGAGCTGTTTTTT
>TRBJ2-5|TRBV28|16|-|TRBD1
CASSDRLGQGLGTQYF
TGTGCCAGCAGTGACCGATTGGGACAGGGATTGGGGACCCAGTACTTC
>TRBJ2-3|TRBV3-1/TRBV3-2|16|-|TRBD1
CASSRRQGRGTDTQYF
TGTGCCAGCAGCCGACGACAGGGTCGTGGCACAGATACGCAGTATTTT
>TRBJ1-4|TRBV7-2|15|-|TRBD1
CASSLRQGAIEKLFF
TGTGCCAGCAGCCTCCGACAGGGGGCGATTGAAAAACTGTTTTTT
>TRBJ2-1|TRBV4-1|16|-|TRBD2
CASSPILAGDYNEQFF
TGCGCCAGCAGCCCCATTCTAGCGGGGGACTACAATGAGCAGTTCTTC
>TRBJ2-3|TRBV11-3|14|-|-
CASSLYSGTDTQYF
TGTGCCAGCAGCTTGTATAGCGGCACAGATACGCAGTATTTT
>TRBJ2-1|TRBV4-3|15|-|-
CASSQDVREENEQFF
TGCGCCAGCAGCCAAGACGTCAGAGAGGAGAATGAGCAGTTCTTC
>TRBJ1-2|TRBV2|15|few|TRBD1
CASSERDRVFYGYTF
TGTGCCAGCAGTGAACGGGACAGGGTCTTCTATGGCTACACCTTC
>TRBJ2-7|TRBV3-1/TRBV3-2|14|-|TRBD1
CASSLGQGVAEQYF
TGTGCCAGCAGCCTAGGACAGGGGGTTGCCGAGCAGTACTTC
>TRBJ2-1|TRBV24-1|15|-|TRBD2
CATSAEAGNDNEQFF
TGTGCCACCAGTGCGGAAGCGGGGAACGACAATGAGCAGTTCTTC
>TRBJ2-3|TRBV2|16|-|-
CASSEGRGESTDTQYF
TGTGCCAGCAGTGAGGGCAGGGGAGAAAGCACAGATACGCAGTATTTT
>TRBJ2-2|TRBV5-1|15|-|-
CASSWGLANTGELFF
TGCGCCAGCAGCTGGGGACTCGCGAACACCGGGGAGCTGTTTTTT